The 27 T cell receptor beta chains below all came from one sample that was sequenced in a study of T cell changes during pregnancy in multiple sclerosis. The table came from immunoSEQ multiplex PCR; TCRdb's copy has only in-frame clones and leaves some out. The sample records roughly 49,000 clones, around 93% being singletons. Sequencing used CD8+ T cells from peripheral blood mononuclear cells, obtained after pregnancy. These TCRs come from a female donor with multiple sclerosis, enrolled in a pregnancy study.

The rearrangement uses TRBV4-1 and TRBJ1-1; D is possibly TRBD1 (6 bases). The germline V and J ends were trimmed by 1 base and 0 bases, with 12 bases remaining between them. CDR1 MGHRA and CDR2 YSYEKL come from the germline V gene. The length of the CDR3 is 16 residues. Here the CDR3 DNA reads TGCGCCAGCAGCCAAGGGGGGGGCCTGATGAACACTGAAGCTTTCTTT. This codes for CASSQGGGLMNTEAFF.

The chain carries TRBV7-2 and TRBJ2-7; unclear D gene. V was shortened by 3 bases and J by 3 bases, with 6 bases between the two germline ends. The CDR3 sequence is 12 residues long. CDR1 is SGHTA, CDR2 FQGNSA, per germline. Written as DNA, the CDR3 is TGTGCCAGCAGCTTTACCAGCTACGAGCAGTACTTC. Amino acids: CASSFTSYEQYF.

This rearrangement joins TRBV7-3 to TRBJ2-1; 10 positions match TRBD2. The germline V gene has CDR1 SGHTA and CDR2 FQGTGA. The CDR3 is 15 amino acids. The junction had 1 base not matched to a gene; V was cut back by 3 bases and J by 2 bases. The CDR3 loop reads CASSFGTSAYNEQFF. CDR3 nucleotides: TGTGCCAGCAGCTTCGGGACTAGCGCCTACAATGAGCAGTTCTTC.

This clone was seen only once. The chain couples TRBV7-9 to TRBJ2-5, with TRBD2 matching 12 bases. V was pared by 6 bases and J by 2 bases, with 1 base of the junction left unmatched. The CDR3 spans 14 residues. From germline, CDR1 is SEHNR and CDR2 FQNEAQ (reference sequence). In DNA form, the CDR3 reads TGTGCCAGCAGTACTAGCGGGAGGCAAGAGACCCAGTACTTC. Its translation is CASSTSGRQETQYF. Looking up the rest from reference TRBV7-9 and TRBJ2-5 gives the full variable domain: DTGVSQNPRHKITKRGQNVTFRCDPISEHNRLYWYRQTLGQGPEFLTYFQNEAQLEKSRLLSDRFSAERPKGSFSTLEIQRTEQGDSAMYLCASSTSGRQETQYFGPGTRLLVL.

This sequence joins TRBV7-8 and TRBJ2-7; D uncertain. This CDR3 is built from 14 residues. Germline V gene lookup returns CDR1 SGHVS and CDR2 FQNEAQ. Trimming stripped 5 bases from V and 6 bases from J, with 17 bases between. CDR3 loop: CASSASAGGSEQYF. DNA for the CDR3: TGTGCCAGCAGCGCGAGTGCTGGCGGCTCCGAGCAGTACTTC. Drawing the rest from reference TRBV7-8 and TRBJ2-7, the complete variable domain is GAGVSQSPRYKVAKRGQDVALRCDPISGHVSLFWYQQALGQGPEFLTYFQNEAQLDKSGLPSDRFFAERPEGSVSTLKIQRTQQEDSAVYLCASSASAGGSEQYFGPGTRLTVT.

The V call is TRBV6-5, the J call TRBJ1-1, with D tentatively TRBD1 (5 bases). This CDR3 contains 15 residues. The germline V and J ends were trimmed by 2 bases and 4 bases, with 14 bases remaining between them. The germline V gene has CDR1 MNHEY and CDR2 SVGAGI. CDR3 sequence reads: CASSYGATTGTEAFF. Here the CDR3 DNA reads TGTGCCAGCAGTTACGGGGCTACCACGGGCACTGAAGCTTTCTTT.

The chain recombines TRBV7-9 with TRBJ2-1; D not resolved. The CDR3 covers 13 residues. The germline CDR1 and CDR2 sequences are SEHNR and FQNEAQ (reference sequence). The V end lost 3 bases, the J end lost 6 bases, and 9 bases lay between the germline ends. In DNA, the CDR3 is TGTGCCAGCAGCTTTGGCGGCCGCAATGAGCAGTTCTTC. This gives the protein CASSFGGRNEQFF.

This rearrangement joins TRBV27 to TRBJ2-7, with 11 bases matching TRBD2. CDR1 and CDR2 from the germline V gene are MNHEY and SMNVEV (reference sequence). Unmatched junction bases numbered 0, after V lost 5 bases and J lost 3 bases. The CDR3 has 13 amino acids. The DNA of the CDR3 is TGTGCCAGCAGTGGGACTAGCGGCTACGAGCAGTACTTC. The encoded protein is CASSGTSGYEQYF.

This clone was found once. The genes are TRBV19 and TRBJ2-1; D perhaps matches TRBD2 (6 bases). Germline assignment: CDR1 LNHDA and CDR2 SQIVND (reference sequence). Deletions cut 0 bases from V and 8 bases from J, with 17 bases between. The CDR3 totals 16 residues. This chain's CDR3 is CASSIEEATPGDEQFF. The CDR3 bases are TGTGCCAGTAGTATAGAAGAGGCCACCCCGGGGGATGAGCAGTTCTTC. Full variable domain (remainder filled in from reference TRBV19 and TRBJ2-1): DGGITQSPKYLFRKEGQNVTLSCEQNLNHDAMYWYRQDPGQGLRLIYYSQIVNDFQKGDIAEGYSVSREKKESFPLTVTSAQKNPTAFYLCASSIEEATPGDEQFFGPGTRLTVL.

The genes are TRBV7-9 and TRBJ2-7, with TRBD1 matching 10 bases. The junction had 4 bases not matched to a gene; V was cut back by 7 bases and J by 4 bases. Germline CDR1 SEHNR, CDR2 FQNEAQ (reference sequence). The CDR3 totals 13 residues. CDR3 protein: CASIPGQGYEQYF. In DNA, the CDR3 is TGTGCCAGCATACCGGGACAGGGGTACGAGCAGTACTTC.

The chain has TRBV2 and TRBJ2-5, with TRBD1 matching over 10 bases. The CDR3 contains 16 residues. Trimming removed 4 bases from V and 3 bases from J; junction bases left unmatched: 8. Germline-derived CDR1 and CDR2 are SNHLY and FYNNEI. In DNA form, the CDR3 reads TGTGCCAGCAGTGTGGGGCCCGGGACAGGGGAAGAGACCCAGTACTTC. This codes for CASSVGPGTGEETQYF. Full variable domain (remainder filled in from reference TRBV2 and TRBJ2-5): EPEVTQTPSHQVTQMGQEVILRCVPISNHLYFYWYRQILGQKVEFLVSFYNNEISEKSEIFDDQFSVERPDGSNFTLKIRSTKLEDSAMYFCASSVGPGTGEETQYFGPGTRLLVL.

This sequence joins TRBV7-6 and TRBJ2-1, with D perhaps matching TRBD2 (6 bases). Germline CDR1 reads SGHVS; CDR2 reads FNYEAQ. This CDR3 comprises 14 residues. Deletions cut 2 bases from V and 6 bases from J, with 11 bases between. CDR3 coding DNA: TGTGCCAGCAGCTTATCCGGGACTTTCAATGAGCAGTTCTTC. Its translation: CASSLSGTFNEQFF.

The V gene is TRBV7-6, the J gene TRBJ2-3; a possible D gene is TRBD2 (6 bases). Deletions cut 5 bases from V and 5 bases from J, with 20 bases between. Germline V gives CDR1 SGHVS, CDR2 FNYEAQ. The CDR3 loop spans 16 amino acids. As DNA, the CDR3 is TGTGCCAGCAGCCGAGGGAGCGGGTCTGACGGAGATACGCAGTATTTT. It codes for CASSRGSGSDGDTQYF.

The chain couples TRBV19 to TRBJ1-6; tentative D call: TRBD1 (6 bases). This CDR3 contains 15 residues. The V end was cut by 0 bases, the J end by 9 bases, with 12 bases between. Germline V gene sequence: CDR1 LNHDA, CDR2 SQIVND (reference sequence). The CDR3 region is CASSIDRGAGSPLHF. Here the CDR3 DNA reads TGTGCCAGTAGTATAGATCGGGGGGCTGGTTCACCCCTCCACTTT. Full variable domain (outside the CDR3, taken from reference TRBV19 and TRBJ1-6): DGGITQSPKYLFRKEGQNVTLSCEQNLNHDAMYWYRQDPGQGLRLIYYSQIVNDFQKGDIAEGYSVSREKKESFPLTVTSAQKNPTAFYLCASSIDRGAGSPLHFGNGTRLTVT.

The chain is built from TRBV7-9 and TRBJ2-5, with D perhaps TRBD1 (6 bases). With 5 bases removed from V and 5 bases from J, the gap between germline ends came to 15 bases. The CDR3 covers 14 residues. Germline CDR1 reads SEHNR; CDR2 reads FQNEAQ (reference sequence). DNA for the CDR3: TGTGCCAGCAGCCCCGACAGGATCAGGGAGACCCAGTACTTC. This encodes CASSPDRIRETQYF. Together with reference TRBV7-9 and TRBJ2-5, the CDR3 gives the full variable domain: DTGVSQNPRHKITKRGQNVTFRCDPISEHNRLYWYRQTLGQGPEFLTYFQNEAQLEKSRLLSDRFSAERPKGSFSTLEIQRTEQGDSAMYLCASSPDRIRETQYFGPGTRLLVL.

The chain combines TRBV7-6 with TRBJ2-1, with 15 bases identical to TRBD2. The CDR3 runs 19 residues. V was clipped by 1 base and J by 8 bases; unmatched bases: 12. Germline CDR1 is SGHVS and CDR2 is FNYEAQ. The CDR3 loop is CASSLVQGLAGGSVDEQFF. The CDR3 nucleotides are TGTGCCAGCAGCTTAGTCCAGGGACTAGCGGGGGGAAGTGTGGATGAGCAGTTCTTC.

The rearrangement uses TRBV28 and TRBJ2-7; D remains ambiguous. Trimming left V 9 bases short and J 2 bases short, with 14 bases between. The germline V gene has CDR1 MDHEN and CDR2 SYDVKM. The CDR3 length is 13 residues. CDR3 sequence reads: CASTSILTYEQYF. For the CDR3, the DNA is TGTGCCAGTACCTCCATACTGACCTACGAGCAGTACTTC.

The V gene is TRBV6-1, the J gene TRBJ1-2; TRBD1 aligns across 8 bases. The CDR3 extends over 17 amino acids. Trimming at V came to 0 bases and at J to 3 bases, leaving 9 bases not matched to a gene. Germline V gene lookup returns CDR1 MNHNS and CDR2 SASEGT. This chain's CDR3 is CASSEAKDRVGHYGYTF. For the CDR3, the DNA is TGTGCCAGCAGTGAAGCGAAGGACAGGGTCGGACACTATGGCTACACCTTC.

The chain recombines TRBV27 with TRBJ1-1, with TRBD1 identical over 7 bases. Germline V gene sequence: CDR1 MNHEY, CDR2 SMNVEV (reference sequence). CDR3 length: 15 residues. The junction had 3 bases not matched to a gene; V was cut back by 2 bases and J by 0 bases. The CDR3 loop reads CASSLDTGVNTEAFF. CDR3 nucleotide sequence: TGTGCCAGCAGTTTAGATACAGGGGTGAACACTGAAGCTTTCTTT.

V and J are TRBV7-9 and TRBJ2-7, with TRBD1 matching over 7 bases. The V gene's germline CDR1 is SEHNR and CDR2 FQNEAQ (reference sequence). This CDR3 has 13 residues. J lost 3 bases, V lost 5 bases, and 4 bases had no gene match. Here the CDR3 reads CASSHRGGYEQYF. The CDR3 coding sequence is TGTGCCAGCAGCCACAGGGGCGGCTACGAGCAGTACTTC. Full variable domain (rest looked up from reference TRBV7-9 and TRBJ2-7): DTGVSQNPRHKITKRGQNVTFRCDPISEHNRLYWYRQTLGQGPEFLTYFQNEAQLEKSRLLSDRFSAERPKGSFSTLEIQRTEQGDSAMYLCASSHRGGYEQYFGPGTRLTVT.

The chain combines TRBV19 with TRBJ2-7; D is perhaps TRBD1 (6 bases). The CDR3 is 14 residues long. Trimming removed 4 bases at V and 2 bases at J, with 12 bases between. Germline CDR1 LNHDA, CDR2 SQIVND (reference sequence). CDR3 sequence (DNA): TGTGCCAGTAGTACGGACAGTGGTCCCTACGAGCAGTACTTC. Its protein is CASSTDSGPYEQYF.

To note about this clone: The germline gene is not matched at one end of the junction; a read error may be the cause. V gene TRBV5-5 combines with J gene TRBJ1-1; unclear D gene. This CDR3 comprises 10 residues. Germline CDR1 reads SGHKS; CDR2 reads YYEKEE (reference sequence). As DNA, the CDR3 is TGTGCCAGCAGCTTGGGACATCCGAGTTTT. Translated, it gives CASSLGHPSF.

The chain uses TRBV11-2 and TRBJ2-7, with D unresolved. V dropped 1 base and J dropped 3 bases, with 16 bases sitting between them. This CDR3 has 16 amino acids. Germline lookup yields CDR1 SGHAT and CDR2 FQNNGV. CDR3 in DNA: TGTGCCAGCAGCTTAGGCGACTCCGGTGAATACTACGAGCAGTACTTC. Residues: CASSLGDSGEYYEQYF. The full variable domain, its missing parts supplied by reference TRBV11-2 and TRBJ2-7, is EAGVAQSPRYKIIEKRQSVAFWCNPISGHATLYWYQQILGQGPKLLIQFQNNGVVDDSQLPKDRFSAERLKGVDSTLKIQPAKLEDSAVYLCASSLGDSGEYYEQYFGPGTRLTVT.

The chain joins TRBV19 to TRBJ2-1; D is undetermined. V lost 10 bases, J lost 10 bases, and 11 bases lay in between. This CDR3 is built from 10 residues. Germline assignment: CDR1 LNHDA and CDR2 SQIVND (reference sequence). The DNA of the CDR3 is TGTGCCACGTCCGCCGGGGAGCAGTTCTTC. Residues: CATSAGEQFF. Full variable domain (outside the CDR3, taken from reference TRBV19 and TRBJ2-1): DGGITQSPKYLFRKEGQNVTLSCEQNLNHDAMYWYRQDPGQGLRLIYYSQIVNDFQKGDIAEGYSVSREKKESFPLTVTSAQKNPTAFYLCATSAGEQFFGPGTRLTVL.

The rearrangement uses TRBV7-2 and TRBJ2-5; 11 nucleotides agree with TRBD2. V gave up 2 bases and J gave up 5 bases; unmatched junction bases: 4. This CDR3 spans 15 amino acids. CDR1 SGHTA and CDR2 FQGNSA come from the germline V gene. CDR3 residues: CASSLLAGGWETQYF. For the CDR3, the DNA is TGTGCCAGCAGCTTATTAGCGGGAGGGTGGGAGACCCAGTACTTC.

This clone is a singleton in its sample. The gene calls are TRBV28 and TRBJ1-2; D ambiguous. Per germline, CDR1 MDHEN and CDR2 SYDVKM. The V and J ends lost 4 bases and 12 bases respectively, with 15 bases between them. The CDR3 contains 12 residues. This CDR3 is CASSSVAGYNTF. The CDR3 nucleotides read TGTGCCAGCAGTTCGGTGGCGGGGTACAACACCTTC.

The chain's CDR3 is CASSSGQGSYEQYF. The CDR3 DNA follows: TGTGCCAGCAGTTCCGGACAGGGATCCTACGAGCAGTACTTC. The rearrangement joins TRBV27 to TRBJ2-7; 8 bases align to TRBD1. The trim removed 4 bases at V and 1 base at J, leaving 3 bases unmatched. The CDR3 extends over 14 amino acids. From germline, CDR1 is MNHEY and CDR2 SMNVEV (reference sequence).